This TCR beta chain was identified during a study of cytomegalovirus exposure and HLA in healthy donors. Germline V gene sequence: CDR1 MDHEN, CDR2 SYDVKM. The CDR3 covers 14 residues. Trimming took 6 bases from V and 5 from J, leaving 14 bases between them. PCR was performed using 60 Vbeta and 13 Jbeta primers. Profiled with immunoSEQ multiplex PCR; TCRdb holds only in-frame clones, not every one. Among 95,000 to 150,000 clones listed, around 78% were seen once. The gene calls are TRBV28 and TRBJ1-5; D remains ambiguous. This clonotype was sampled from a man aged 40-50 years in good health and CMV-seronegative. Material for sequencing was PBMCs. As DNA, the CDR3 is TGTGCCAGCAGCCCAACTCAGAGGGATCAGCCCCAGCATTTT. Residues: CASSPTQRDQPQHF. The entire variable domain, with the rest obtained from reference TRBV28 and TRBJ1-5, is as follows: DVKVTQSSRYLVKRTGEKVFLECVQDMDHENMFWYRQDPGLGLRLIYFSYDVKMKEKGDIPEGYSVSREKKERFSLILESASTNQTSMYLCASSPTQRDQPQHFGDGTRLSIL.